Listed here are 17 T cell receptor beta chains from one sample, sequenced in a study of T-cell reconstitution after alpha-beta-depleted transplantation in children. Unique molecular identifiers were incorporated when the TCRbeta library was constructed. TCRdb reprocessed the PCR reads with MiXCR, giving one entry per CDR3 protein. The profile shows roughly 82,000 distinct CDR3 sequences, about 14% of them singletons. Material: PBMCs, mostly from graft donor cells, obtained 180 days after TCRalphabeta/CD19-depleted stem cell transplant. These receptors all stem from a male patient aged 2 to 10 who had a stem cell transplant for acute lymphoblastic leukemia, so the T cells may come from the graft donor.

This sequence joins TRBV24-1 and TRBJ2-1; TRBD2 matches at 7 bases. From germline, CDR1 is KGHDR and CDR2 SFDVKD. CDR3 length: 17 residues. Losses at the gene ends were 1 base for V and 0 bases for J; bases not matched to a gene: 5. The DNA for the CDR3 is TGTGCCACCAGTGATTTAGCGGGACTGAGCTCCTACAATGAGCAGTTCTTC. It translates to CATSDLAGLSSYNEQFF.

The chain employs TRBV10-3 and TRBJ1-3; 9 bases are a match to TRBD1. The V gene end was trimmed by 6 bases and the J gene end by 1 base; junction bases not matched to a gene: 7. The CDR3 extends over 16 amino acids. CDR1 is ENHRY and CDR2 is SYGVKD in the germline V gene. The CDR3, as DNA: TGTGCCATCAGGGTAACAGGGGGCCGTTCTGGAAACACCATATATTTT. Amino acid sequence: CAIRVTGGRSGNTIYF.

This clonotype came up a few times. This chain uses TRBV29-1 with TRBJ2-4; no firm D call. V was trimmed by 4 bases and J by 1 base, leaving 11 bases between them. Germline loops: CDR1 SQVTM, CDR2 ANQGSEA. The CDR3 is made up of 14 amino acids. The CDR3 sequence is CSVVKGWAKNIQYF. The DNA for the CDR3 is TGCAGCGTTGTTAAGGGTTGGGCCAAAAACATTCAGTACTTC.

CDR3 DNA: TGTGCCAGCACCATGGGGCCAGGCTACTCTGGAAACACCATATATTTT. Its translation: CASTMGPGYSGNTIYF. The J gene is TRBJ1-3, the V gene TRBV12-3 or TRBV12-4; perhaps TRBD1 as D (5 bases). Trimming stripped 7 bases from V and 0 bases from J, with 16 bases between. CDR3 length: 16 amino acids.

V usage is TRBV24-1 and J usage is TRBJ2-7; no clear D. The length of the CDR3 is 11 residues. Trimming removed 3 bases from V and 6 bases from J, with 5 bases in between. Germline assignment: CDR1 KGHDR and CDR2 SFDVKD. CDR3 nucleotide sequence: TGTGCCACCAGTGATACCGGCGAGCAGTACTTC. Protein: CATSDTGEQYF.

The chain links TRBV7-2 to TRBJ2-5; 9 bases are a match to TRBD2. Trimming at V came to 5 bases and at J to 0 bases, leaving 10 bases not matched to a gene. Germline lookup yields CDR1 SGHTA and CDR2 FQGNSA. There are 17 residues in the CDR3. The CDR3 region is CASSTHRRLADQETQYF. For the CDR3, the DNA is TGTGCCAGCAGCACTCATCGGAGACTAGCGGACCAAGAGACCCAGTACTTC. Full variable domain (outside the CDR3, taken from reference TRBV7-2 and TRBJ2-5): GAGVSQSPSNKVTEKGKDVELRCDPISGHTALYWYRQSLGQGLEFLIYFQGNSAPDKSGLPSDRFSAERTGGSVSTLTIQRTQQEDSAVYLCASSTHRRLADQETQYFGPGTRLLVL.

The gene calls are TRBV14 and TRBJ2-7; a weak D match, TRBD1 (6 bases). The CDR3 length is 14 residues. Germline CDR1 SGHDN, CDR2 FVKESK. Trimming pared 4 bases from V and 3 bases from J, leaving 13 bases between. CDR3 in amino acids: CASSPLRDIYEQYF. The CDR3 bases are TGTGCCAGCAGCCCCCTGAGGGACATCTACGAGCAGTACTTC.

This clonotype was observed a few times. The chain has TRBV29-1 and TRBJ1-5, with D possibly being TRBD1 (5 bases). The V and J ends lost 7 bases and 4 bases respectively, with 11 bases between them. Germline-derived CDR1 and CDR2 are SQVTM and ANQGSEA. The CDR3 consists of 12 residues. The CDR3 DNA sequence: TGCAGCGCGCAGGAGGGGAATCAGCCCCAGCATTTT. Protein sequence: CSAQEGNQPQHF. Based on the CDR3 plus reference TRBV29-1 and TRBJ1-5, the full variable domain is SAVISQKPSRDICQRGTSLTIQCQVDSQVTMMFWYRQQPGQSLTLIATANQGSEATYESGFVIDKFPISRPNLTFSTLTVSNMSPEDSSIYLCSAQEGNQPQHFGDGTRLSIL.

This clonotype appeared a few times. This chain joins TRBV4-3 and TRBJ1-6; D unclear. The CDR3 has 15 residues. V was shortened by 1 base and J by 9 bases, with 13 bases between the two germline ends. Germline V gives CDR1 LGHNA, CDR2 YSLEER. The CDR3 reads CASSQVSGFSSPLHF. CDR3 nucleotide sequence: TGCGCCAGCAGCCAAGTATCTGGGTTTAGTTCACCCCTCCACTTT.

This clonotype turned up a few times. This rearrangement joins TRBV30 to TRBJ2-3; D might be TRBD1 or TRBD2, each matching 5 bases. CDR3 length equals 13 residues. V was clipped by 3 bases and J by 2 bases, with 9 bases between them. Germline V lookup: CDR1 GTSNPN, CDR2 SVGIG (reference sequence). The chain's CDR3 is CAWSGAHTDTQYF. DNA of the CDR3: TGTGCCTGGAGCGGGGCACACACAGATACGCAGTATTTT.

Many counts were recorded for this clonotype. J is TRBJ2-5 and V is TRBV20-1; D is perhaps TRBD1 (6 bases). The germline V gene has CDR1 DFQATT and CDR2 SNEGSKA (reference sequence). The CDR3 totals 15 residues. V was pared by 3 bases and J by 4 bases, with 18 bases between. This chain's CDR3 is CSASPLQGIRETQYF. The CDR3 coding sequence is TGCAGTGCTAGCCCCCTTCAGGGGATCCGAGAGACCCAGTACTTC.

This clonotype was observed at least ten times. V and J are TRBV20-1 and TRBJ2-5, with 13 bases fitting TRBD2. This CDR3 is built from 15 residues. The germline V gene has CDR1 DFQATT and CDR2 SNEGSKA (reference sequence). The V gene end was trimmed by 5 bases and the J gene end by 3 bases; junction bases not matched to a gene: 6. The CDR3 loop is CSAWGTSGTEETQYF. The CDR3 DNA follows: TGCAGTGCTTGGGGGACTAGCGGGACCGAAGAGACCCAGTACTTC.

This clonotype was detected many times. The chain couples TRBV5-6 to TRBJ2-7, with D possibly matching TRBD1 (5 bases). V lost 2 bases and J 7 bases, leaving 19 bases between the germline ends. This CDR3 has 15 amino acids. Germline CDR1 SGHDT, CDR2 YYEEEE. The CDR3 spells CASSFDSRLPQEQYF. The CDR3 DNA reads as TGTGCCAGCAGCTTCGACAGTCGCCTCCCTCAGGAGCAGTACTTC.

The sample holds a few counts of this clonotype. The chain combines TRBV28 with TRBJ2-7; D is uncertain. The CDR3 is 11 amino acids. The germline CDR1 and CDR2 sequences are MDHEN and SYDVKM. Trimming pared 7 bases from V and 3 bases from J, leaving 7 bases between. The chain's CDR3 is CASNSFYEQYF. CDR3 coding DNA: TGTGCCAGCAATAGCTTCTACGAGCAGTACTTC.

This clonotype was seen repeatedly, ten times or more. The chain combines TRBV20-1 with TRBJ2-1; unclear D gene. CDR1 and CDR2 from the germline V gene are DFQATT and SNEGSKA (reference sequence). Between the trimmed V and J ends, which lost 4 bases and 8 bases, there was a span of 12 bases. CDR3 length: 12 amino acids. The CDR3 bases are TGCAGTGCTAAATTGGGATGGGATGAGCAGTTCTTC. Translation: CSAKLGWDEQFF.

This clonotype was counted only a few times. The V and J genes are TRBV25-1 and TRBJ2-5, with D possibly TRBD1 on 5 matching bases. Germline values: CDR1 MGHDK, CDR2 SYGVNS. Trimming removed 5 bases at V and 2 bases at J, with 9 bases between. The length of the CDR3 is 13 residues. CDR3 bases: TGTGCCAGCAGTCAGGCAGGGCAAGAGACCCAGTACTTC. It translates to CASSQAGQETQYF.

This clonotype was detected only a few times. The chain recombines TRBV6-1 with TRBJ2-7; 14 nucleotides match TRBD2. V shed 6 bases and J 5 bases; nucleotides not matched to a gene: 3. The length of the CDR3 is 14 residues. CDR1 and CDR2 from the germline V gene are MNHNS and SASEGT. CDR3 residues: CASRGTSGRHEQYF. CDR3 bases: TGTGCCAGCAGGGGGACTAGCGGGAGACACGAGCAGTACTTC.